A selection of T cell receptor beta chains follows, all from one sample in a study of cytotoxic CD8 clonotypes in ibrutinib-treated CLL. Here immunoSEQ multiplex PCR was the method, and the copy in TCRdb shows in-frame clones only, minus some. Of some 200,000 clones listed, more than 65% are singletons. Sample: PBMCs, taken after 12 months of ibrutinib treatment. All receptors come from a human donor with chronic lymphocytic leukemia. Both conserved end residues are part of each CDR3. D genes are given only for firm matches. Rows give clone size only sometimes, using once, few, many, or a class for an expanded clone.

CATSTGEANEQFF | TGTGCCACCAGCACGGGGGAGGCAAATGAGCAGTTCTTC | NA | NA | TRBJ2-1 | TRBV15
CASSRLGTSIFTDTQYF | TGTGCCAGCAGCCGACTCGGGACTTCTATTTTCACAGATACGCAGTATTTT | once | NA | TRBJ2-3 | TRBV7-2
CAWSLGYTDTQYF | TGTGCCTGGAGCCTGGGGTACACAGATACGCAGTATTTT | NA | NA | TRBJ2-3 | TRBV30
CASSTIDSPRYNSPLHF | TGTGCCAGCAGTACGATAGATAGCCCGCGTTATAATTCACCCCTCCACTTT | NA | NA | TRBJ1-6 | TRBV7-9
CASSSYKGQTGFGYTF | TGTGCCAGCAGCTCGTACAAGGGGCAGACAGGCTTTGGCTACACCTTC | NA | NA | TRBJ1-2 | TRBV9
CASSSGGRSSYGYTF | TGCGCCAGCAGCTCAGGGGGCAGGAGTAGCTATGGCTACACCTTC | NA | TRBD1 | TRBJ1-2 | TRBV5-1
CASRTTSRGGNQPQHF | TGTGCCAGTAGGACTACCTCCAGGGGGGGCAATCAGCCCCAGCATTTT | NA | TRBD1 | TRBJ1-5 | TRBV19
CASSPVGRGGVNEQFF | TGTGCCAGCAGTCCGGTGGGCAGGGGAGGGGTCAATGAGCAGTTCTTC | few | NA | TRBJ2-1 | TRBV28
CASSPPGLPYNEQFF | TGTGCCAGCAGCCCTCCGGGACTACCATACAATGAGCAGTTCTTC | NA | TRBD2 | TRBJ2-1 | TRBV14
CASSVGGGSLVWDVQDEQYF | TGTGCCAGCAGCGTGGGAGGTGGGAGTTTGGTGTGGGATGTTCAGGACGAGCAGTACTTC | few | NA | TRBJ2-7 | TRBV9
CASTSSGQNYGYTF | TGTGCCAGCACCTCTTCAGGCCAGAACTATGGCTACACCTTC | NA | NA | TRBJ1-2 | TRBV2
CASSFDGETQYF | TGTGCCAGCAGTTTTGATGGAGAGACCCAGTACTTC | NA | NA | TRBJ2-5 | TRBV27
CASSLEPEVNTGELFF | TGCGCCAGCAGCTTGGAACCAGAGGTTAACACCGGGGAGCTGTTTTTT | few | NA | TRBJ2-2 | TRBV5-1
CASRDEQYF | TGTGCCAGCAGGGACGAGCAGTACTTC | many | NA | TRBJ2-7 | TRBV6-4
CASSLAGGNNEQFF | TGTGCCAGCAGCTTAGCGGGGGGGAACAATGAGCAGTTCTTC | NA | TRBD2 | TRBJ2-1 | TRBV11-2
CASSLPRPGNEQFF | TGTGCCAGCAGTCTACCCCGTCCAGGCAATGAGCAGTTCTTC | many | NA | TRBJ2-1 | TRBV28
CASRTIDRRNTEAFF | TGTGCCAGTAGGACCATTGACAGGCGGAATACTGAAGCTTTCTTT | NA | NA | TRBJ1-1 | TRBV19
CASSLGQGAVGTEAFF | TGTGCCAGCAGCTTAGGCCAGGGGGCGGTTGGAACTGAAGCTTTCTTT | NA | TRBD1 | TRBJ1-1 | TRBV7-9
CASSLGGTTNEKLFF | TGCGCCAGCAGCTTGGGTGGAACAACTAATGAAAAACTGTTTTTT | NA | NA | TRBJ1-4 | TRBV5-1
CASSPTRASPYEQYF | TGTGCCAGCTCACCAACACGGGCCTCTCCCTACGAGCAGTACTTC | NA | NA | TRBJ2-7 | TRBV18
CASSFPFPGEAFF | TGTGCCAGCAGTTTCCCTTTCCCGGGGGAAGCTTTCTTT | NA | NA | TRBJ1-1 | TRBV28
CASSTGQGFYGYTF | TGTGCCAGCAGCACAGGACAGGGATTCTATGGCTACACCTTC | NA | TRBD1 | TRBJ1-2 | TRBV11-2
CASSVLPNNEQFF | TGTGCCAGCAGCGTCCTCCCGAACAATGAGCAGTTCTTC | NA | NA | TRBJ2-1 | TRBV9
CASISPGGETEAFF | TGTGCCAGCATCAGCCCAGGGGGGGAAACTGAAGCTTTCTTT | NA | TRBD1 | TRBJ1-1 | TRBV6-1
CASSPSTGGYRFGYTF | TGTGCCAGCAGCCCCTCGACAGGGGGCTATCGTTTTGGCTACACCTTC | NA | TRBD1 | TRBJ1-2 | TRBV7-2
CASSPAFNTEAFF | TGTGCCAGCTCACCAGCTTTTAACACTGAAGCTTTCTTT | NA | NA | TRBJ1-1 | TRBV18
CASSPRLAGLGDTQYF | TGTGCCAGCAGCCCCCGACTAGCGGGGCTTGGGGATACGCAGTATTTT | NA | TRBD2 | TRBJ2-3 | TRBV9
CASTGWTGDNYGYTF | TGCGCCAGCACTGGTTGGACAGGGGACAACTATGGCTACACCTTC | NA | TRBD1 | TRBJ1-2 | TRBV5-1
CASSYSPNLHEQFF | TGTGCCAGCAGTTACTCCCCCAACCTTCATGAGCAGTTCTTC | NA | NA | TRBJ2-1 | TRBV6-5
CASTQSGDEQYF | TGTGCCAGCACCCAATCAGGGGATGAGCAGTACTTC | NA | NA | TRBJ2-7 | TRBV5-4
CSVGLGGDRYRLSNNSPLHF | TGCAGCGTTGGGCTTGGGGGGGACAGGTATCGCCTAAGCAATAATTCACCCCTCCACTTT | NA | TRBD1 | TRBJ1-6 | TRBV29-1
CASSLRGGTGETYEQYF | TGTGCCAGCAGCTTACGCGGCGGGACAGGCGAGACCTACGAGCAGTACTTC | NA | TRBD1 | TRBJ2-7 | TRBV7-3
CASSPTGGLNQPQHF | TGTGCCAGCAGCCCAACAGGGGGCCTAAATCAGCCCCAGCATTTT | NA | TRBD1 | TRBJ1-5 | TRBV7-2
CASSSGRTGNTIYF | TGTGCCAGCAGCTCGGGACGTACTGGAAACACCATATATTTT | NA | NA | TRBJ1-3 | TRBV7-7
CASRDTRAEAFF | TGTGCCAGCAGAGATACTAGAGCTGAAGCTTTCTTT | NA | NA | TRBJ1-1 | TRBV6-5
CAWSASGGGRRFDEQYF | TGTGCCTGGAGTGCCTCGGGCGGGGGGCGCCGTTTTGACGAGCAGTACTTC | NA | TRBD2 | TRBJ2-7 | TRBV30
CASSPVAQRGLETQYF | TGTGCCAGCAGCCCCGTCGCCCAGCGGGGTTTGGAGACCCAGTACTTC | NA | TRBD2 | TRBJ2-5 | TRBV6-4
CASSLDQETQYF | TGTGCTAGCAGCTTAGACCAAGAGACCCAGTACTTC | NA | NA | TRBJ2-5 | TRBV7-7
CASSEYKDYGGGYTF | TGTGCCAGCAGTGAATATAAAGACTACGGCGGCGGCTACACCTTC | NA | NA | TRBJ1-2 | TRBV25-1
CASSGTVWDTEAFF | TGTGCCAGCAGCGGGACAGTCTGGGACACTGAAGCTTTCTTT | NA | NA | TRBJ1-1 | TRBV9
CASSRGSRNTEAFF | TGTGCCAGCAGTCGGGGCAGCAGGAACACTGAAGCTTTCTTT | few | NA | TRBJ1-1 | TRBV5-6